This T cell receptor (beta chain) was captured in a study of metastatic and nonmetastatic thyroid tumors. Study-level information: A comparison of repertoires was made across blood and tumor or nodule tissue from malignant and benign thyroid patients.

The table lists this clone with many counts. The antigen is unknown. Study-wide points: In blood and tumor, TCR beta diversity was reportedly significantly higher in malignant thyroid tumors than in benign nodules.

Original processing methods: The study's classifier, a distant-metastasis tool for papillary thyroid cancer, was built using CDR3 differences across clinicopathological groups. TCRdb reprocessed the PCR reads using MiXCR. The V and J calls follow TCRdb's processing rather than the paper's. Of 20,000 to 30,000 clones in the sample, around 20% were seen once. No patient had received any treatment before thyroid surgery. The V segment lost 5 bases and the J segment 4 bases; nucleotides outside the gene matches: 7. Germline V gene lookup returns CDR1 SGHNT and CDR2 YENEEA. CDR3 size: 15 residues. The TCR comes from a female donor with papillary thyroid cancer or a benign thyroid nodule (not recorded which). Some clones in this sample may be carry-over from other donors' samples. Sequencing was performed on blood. V and J are TRBV11-3 and TRBJ2-1, with 8 bases matching TRBD1. The CDR3 is CASSIGQGVYNEQFF. As DNA, the CDR3 is TGTGCCAGCAGCATCGGACAGGGAGTTTACAATGAGCAGTTCTTC.